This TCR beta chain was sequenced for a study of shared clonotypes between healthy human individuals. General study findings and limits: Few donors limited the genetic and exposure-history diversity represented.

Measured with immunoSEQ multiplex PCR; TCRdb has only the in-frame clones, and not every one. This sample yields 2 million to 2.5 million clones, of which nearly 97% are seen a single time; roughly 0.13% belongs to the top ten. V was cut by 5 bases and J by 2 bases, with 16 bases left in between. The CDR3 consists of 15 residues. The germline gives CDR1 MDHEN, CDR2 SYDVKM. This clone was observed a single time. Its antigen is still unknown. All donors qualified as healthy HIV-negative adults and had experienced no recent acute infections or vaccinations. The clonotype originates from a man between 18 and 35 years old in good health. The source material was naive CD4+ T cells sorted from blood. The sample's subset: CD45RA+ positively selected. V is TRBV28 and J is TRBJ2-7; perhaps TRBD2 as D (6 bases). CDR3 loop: CASSPSTSIPYEQYF. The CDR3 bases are TGTGCCAGCAGTCCTAGCACTAGCATCCCCTACGAGCAGTACTTC.